The entry below describes one TCR beta chain. Its antigen is undetermined. The data are from a study of cytomegalovirus exposure and HLA in healthy donors. The study's findings and limits: A missense DCLRE1C variant was associated with V- and J-gene trimming of TCR beta chains in a later analysis, and an independent cohort replicated the association. Researchers counted around 170 TCR beta chains as cytomegalovirus-associated. The productive fraction for most TCR beta V segments was about 87% or about 30% in an earlier analysis. The study found most TCR sequences rare, yet found some public TCRs in many donors.

Vbeta (60) and Jbeta (13) primers were used in the PCR. Method: immunoSEQ multiplex PCR; TCRdb's copy keeps in-frame clones and lacks some. The sample shows around 150,000 clones, around 72% of them seen only once. Trimming removed 0 bases from V and 0 bases from J, with 4 bases in between. The CDR3 has 13 amino acids. Germline V gives CDR1 SGHRS, CDR2 YFSETQ. Material for sequencing was PBMCs. The chain recombines TRBV5-1 with TRBJ2-7; D gene uncertain. The sequence was collected from a man aged 40-55 years in good health and CMV-seronegative. CDR3 sequence: CASSLVSSYEQYF. The CDR3 DNA reads TGCGCCAGCAGCTTGGTCAGCTCCTACGAGCAGTACTTC.